One TCR beta chain is described in this entry. The target antigen is unknown. This sample was taken from a study of T cell repertoires in ileal Crohn's disease. Study information: Operated complications were stricturing disease (roughly 61%) and penetrating disease (about 40%).

The CDR3 spans 16 residues. J gave up 2 bases and V 5 bases, and 7 bases lay outside the gene matches. The data were produced by immunoSEQ multiplex PCR, yet TCRdb's version contains in-frame clones alone and is incomplete. The sample shows roughly 4,100 clones, roughly 82% of them seen only once. Study-wide points: Clonality above 26.8% at surgery always came with endoscopic recurrence. Clonal expansions were more frequent in active smokers than non-smokers at surgery. Sorted CD8 T cells held more high-frequency clones than CD4.

The gene calls are TRBV5-3 and TRBJ1-5, with 10 bases fitting TRBD1. TRBV5-3 is known as an ORF, though its function is uncertain. Sequencing was done on a sample of ileal tissue. This receptor was obtained from an adult with Crohn's disease. CDR3 residues: CARSRDRGKRNQPQHF. DNA for the CDR3: TGTGCCAGAAGTCGGGACAGGGGCAAACGCAATCAGCCCCAGCATTTT.